This T cell receptor beta chain was retrieved from a study of T-cell memory formation after mild COVID-19. TCRdb reprocessed the 5' RACE reads with MiXCR, giving one entry per CDR3 protein. The table has hundreds of thousands of distinct CDR3 sequences, approximately 20% seen once. In regard to this clonotype: The antigen remains undetermined.

V lost 4 bases, J lost 0 bases, and 14 bases lay in between. This CDR3 is 16 amino acids long. Per the germline V gene, CDR1 is SGHRS and CDR2 is YFSETQ. Study-level results: Clones that contracted from day 15 to 85 had balanced CD4/CD8; later expanders were CD4+ biased.

V usage is TRBV5-1 and J usage is TRBJ2-1; no firm D call. The source material was PBMCs or a T cell subset sorted from them (not recorded which). The TCR sequence derives from an adult woman who had mild COVID-19 (a few samples of this study predate the infection). Cell type and time point are not known. The CDR3 nucleotides are TGCGCCAGCAGCCCCACGCGGAGCACCTCCTACAATGAGCAGTTCTTC. Protein product: CASSPTRSTSYNEQFF.